The 18 T cell receptor beta chains in this list originate from one sample, sequenced in a study of T cell responses to AZD1222 COVID-19 vaccine. Produced via immunoSEQ multiplex PCR; TCRdb's table is partial and in-frame only. The sample records about 190,000 clones, just over 90% being singletons. The material sequenced was peripheral blood, taken on day 0 of AZD1222 vaccination. The receptors come from an adult in good health.

The chain combines TRBV27 with TRBJ1-6; no reliable D call. The CDR3 covers 17 residues. Trimming took 0 bases from V and 0 from J, leaving 9 bases between them. Germline V gene data show CDR1 as MNHEY and CDR2 as SMNVEV (reference sequence). CDR3 region: CASSLSLRSSYNSPLHF. The CDR3 bases are TGTGCCAGCAGTTTATCGCTGCGTAGCTCCTATAATTCACCCCTCCACTTT.

V usage is TRBV13 and J usage is TRBJ1-4; no clear D gene. From germline, CDR1 is PRHDT and CDR2 FYEKMQ (reference sequence). The CDR3 consists of 14 residues. V lost 5 bases and J lost 2, with 9 bases in between. The CDR3 sequence: CASSLRVTNEKLFF. The CDR3 nucleotides are TGTGCCAGCAGCCTGAGGGTGACTAATGAAAAACTGTTTTTT.

The V call is TRBV29-1, the J call TRBJ2-3; D gene unclear. CDR3 length: 13 residues. V was shortened by 4 bases and J by 0 bases, with 8 bases between the two germline ends. Germline-derived CDR1 and CDR2 are SQVTM and ANQGSEA. The CDR3: CSVAKTSTDTQYF. As DNA, the CDR3 is TGCAGCGTTGCGAAGACTAGCACAGATACGCAGTATTTT.

This clone showed up just once. CDR3 amino acids: CASSLQDSTGNTIYF. The CDR3 region has the DNA TGTGCCAGCAGCCTACAGGATTCAACTGGAAACACCATATATTTT. The chain couples TRBV5-6 to TRBJ1-3, with D perhaps TRBD1 (5 bases). The germline V gene encodes CDR1 SGHDT and CDR2 YYEEEE. V dropped 4 bases and J dropped 2 bases, with 13 bases sitting between them. CDR3 length: 15 residues. Combining the CDR3 with reference TRBV5-6 and TRBJ1-3 gives the whole variable domain DAGVTQSPTHLIKTRGQQVTLRCSPKSGHDTVSWYQQALGQGPQFIFQYYEEEERQRGNFPDRFSGHQFPNYSSELNVNALLLGDSALYLCASSLQDSTGNTIYFGEGSWLTVV.

V gene TRBV12-5 combines with J gene TRBJ1-1; D is undetermined. CDR1 is LGHNT, CDR2 FRNRAP, per germline. V dropped 1 base and J dropped 2 bases, with 8 bases sitting between them. CDR3 length: 14 amino acids. CDR3 sequence: CASGLAIANTEAFF. CDR3 DNA: TGTGCTAGTGGTTTGGCAATAGCAAACACTGAAGCTTTCTTT.

The gene calls are TRBV5-6 and TRBJ2-7; D gene unclear. Trimming left V 0 bases short and J 4 bases short, with 5 bases between. Germline V CDR1 and CDR2: SGHDT, YYEEEE. There are 12 residues in the CDR3. CDR3: CASSLGQYEQYF. The CDR3 DNA reads as TGTGCCAGCAGCTTGGGCCAATACGAGCAGTACTTC.

The V and J genes are TRBV6-5 and TRBJ1-6; D uncertain. In germline, CDR1 is MNHEY, CDR2 SVGAGI. This CDR3 contains 12 residues. Trimming pared 2 bases from V and 13 bases from J, leaving 9 bases between. CDR3 residues: CASSYPSSPLHF. The CDR3 DNA sequence: TGTGCCAGCAGTTACCCGTCTTCGCCCCTCCACTTT.

V gene TRBV9 combines with J gene TRBJ2-1; D not resolved. The CDR3 totals 13 residues. Looked up from germline, CDR1 is SGDLS and CDR2 is YYNGEE. V lost 0 bases to trimming and J lost 5 bases, with 6 bases between them. The CDR3 DNA follows: TGTGCCAGCAGCGTAGCCCCTAACAATGAGCAGTTCTTC. Its translation is CASSVAPNNEQFF.

On this clone itself: In the same sample, other DNA sequences code for this CDR3. V is TRBV5-1 and J is TRBJ2-7; TRBD1 matches 7 bases. The CDR3 runs to 15 residues. V lost 0 bases to trimming and J lost 0 bases; unmatched junction nucleotides: 3. Germline lookup yields CDR1 SGHRS and CDR2 YFSETQ. Here the CDR3 reads CASSLAAGGSYEQYF. The CDR3 DNA follows: TGCGCCAGCAGCTTGGCCGCAGGGGGCTCCTACGAGCAGTACTTC.

This chain links TRBV18 with TRBJ1-2; TRBD1 agrees at 7 bases. Germline V gives CDR1 KGHSH, CDR2 LQKENI. J gave up 7 bases and V 4 bases, and 15 bases lay outside the gene matches. The CDR3 is 16 amino acids. For the CDR3, the DNA is TGTGCCAGCTCACAGGCAACAGGGGCGCAACGAAGTGGCTACACCTTC. This gives the protein CASSQATGAQRSGYTF. The full variable domain, in which reference TRBV18 and TRBJ1-2 provide the parts outside the CDR3, is NAGVMQNPRHLVRRRGQEARLRCSPMKGHSHVYWYRQLPEEGLKFMVYLQKENIIDESGMPKERFSAEFPKEGPSILRIQQVVRGDSAAYFCASSQATGAQRSGYTFGSGTRLTVV.

The gene calls are TRBV7-8 and TRBJ1-3; D unresolved. The germline V gene encodes CDR1 SGHVS and CDR2 FQNEAQ. The length of the CDR3 is 17 residues. The V end lost 1 base, the J end lost 0 bases, and 13 bases lay between the germline ends. This CDR3 is CASSLEADVSSGNTIYF. The CDR3 DNA is TGTGCCAGCAGCTTAGAAGCTGATGTAAGCTCTGGAAACACCATATATTTT.

This chain connects TRBV7-8 to TRBJ1-4; D is undetermined. The ends were cut back, 8 bases at V and 3 bases at J, with 13 bases in the middle. The CDR3 is made up of 14 amino acids. Per germline, CDR1 SGHVS and CDR2 FQNEAQ. CDR3 coding DNA: TGTGCCAGCCGTCGGGGTACGGCTAATGAAAAACTGTTTTTT. Amino acids: CASRRGTANEKLFF.

The chain has TRBV18 and TRBJ2-2, with 10 bases aligning to TRBD2. The germline gives CDR1 KGHSH, CDR2 LQKENI. After removal of 3 bases from V and 4 bases from J, the junction contained 5 bases not matched to a gene. This CDR3 is built from 16 residues. CDR3 sequence reads: CASSPSAGGGTGELFF. Written as DNA, the CDR3 is TGTGCCAGCTCACCGTCAGCGGGAGGGGGCACCGGGGAGCTGTTTTTT.

The chain recombines TRBV7-9 with TRBJ2-7; 11 nucleotides agree with TRBD1. This CDR3 has 18 amino acids. V gave up 3 bases and J gave up 6 bases; unmatched junction bases: 16. Germline V gene lookup returns CDR1 SEHNR and CDR2 FQNEAQ (reference sequence). In DNA, the CDR3 is TGTGCCAGCAGCTTCTCTGCCAGACGAAGGACAGGGGGCGGCGAGCAGTACTTC. Translating gives CASSFSARRRTGGGEQYF.

The J gene is TRBJ2-7, the V gene TRBV9; D is uncertain. The CDR3 contains 18 residues. Trimming stripped 0 bases from V and 6 bases from J, with 25 bases between. Germline lookup yields CDR1 SGDLS and CDR2 YYNGEE. DNA of the CDR3: TGTGCCAGCAGCGTAGAAGGGAACCTAAAGGCCACAAGCCGCGAGCAGTACTTC. Its translation: CASSVEGNLKATSREQYF.

The chain links TRBV4-1 to TRBJ2-7; D is possibly TRBD2 (5 bases). Germline CDR1 reads MGHRA; CDR2 reads YSYEKL. Between the trimmed V and J ends, which lost 0 bases and 0 bases, there was a span of 21 bases. The length of the CDR3 is 19 residues. DNA of the CDR3: TGCGCCAGCAGCCAAGATGCGGAGGATAGAGCTGATGCCTCCTACGAGCAGTACTTC. It codes for CASSQDAEDRADASYEQYF.

V gene TRBV10-3 combines with J gene TRBJ2-2; D ambiguous. CDR3 size: 14 residues. V was pared by 0 bases and J by 6 bases, with 8 bases between. Germline V gene data show CDR1 as ENHRY and CDR2 as SYGVKD. The CDR3 reads CAISESGWAGELFF. The DNA of the CDR3 is TGTGCCATCAGTGAGTCGGGTTGGGCCGGGGAGCTGTTTTTT.

Written as DNA, the CDR3 is TGTGCCAGCAGCACCCTGACTAGAAACACAGATACGCAGTATTTT. Amino acids: CASSTLTRNTDTQYF. This chain links TRBV7-2 with TRBJ2-3; a weak D match, TRBD2 (6 bases). The CDR3 totals 15 residues. CDR1 and CDR2 from the germline V gene are SGHTA and FQGNSA. V was pared by 5 bases and J by 2 bases, with 14 bases between.